The source of this T cell receptor beta chain is a study of neurological immune-mediated disorders. Each CDR3 protein is one row after TCRdb ran MiXCR on the 5' RACE reads. The sample holds about 84,000 distinct CDR3 sequences, over 9% seen once. The table lists this clonotype with many counts. The sample was PBMCs. The receptor comes from a man aged 35 to 55 in good health.

CDR3 sequence: CASSFSPDRPNTEAFF. In DNA, the CDR3 is TGCGCCAGCAGCTTCAGCCCGGACAGACCGAACACTGAAGCTTTCTTT. The chain recombines TRBV5-1 with TRBJ1-1; D possibly corresponds to TRBD1 (6 bases). This CDR3 has 16 residues. CDR1 is SGHRS, CDR2 YFSETQ, per germline. V was cut by 2 bases and J by 1 base, with 15 bases left in between. Full variable domain (outside the CDR3, taken from reference TRBV5-1 and TRBJ1-1): KAGVTQTPRYLIKTRGQQVTLSCSPISGHRSVSWYQQTPGQGLQFLFEYFSETQRNKGNFPGRFSGRQFSNSRSEMNVSTLELGDSALYLCASSFSPDRPNTEAFFGQGTRLTVV.